The present T cell receptor beta chain was sequenced within a study of PD-L1 blockade in urothelial cancer. This clone has only a few counts. Spiked synthetic TCR analogs estimated absolute template abundance per PCR. Here immunoSEQ multiplex PCR was the method, and the copy in TCRdb shows in-frame clones only, minus some. The profile shows more than 40,000 clones, about 81% of them singletons. The CDR3 extends over 12 amino acids. The germline gives CDR1 SGHDT, CDR2 YYEEEE. Between the trimmed V and J ends, which lost 3 bases and 6 bases, there was a span of 9 bases. The time point is: pretreatment peripheral blood. The patients' disease, urothelial carcinoma, was locally advanced or metastatic.

This TCR was recovered from a man aged 50 to 59 with urothelial cancer. Sequences were derived from PBMCs, sampled around atezolizumab (anti-PD-L1) treatment. The gene calls are TRBV5-6 and TRBJ1-1; D may be TRBD1 (5 bases). CDR3: CASSSGGAEAFF. Written as DNA, the CDR3 is TGTGCCAGCAGCTCCGGGGGGGCTGAAGCTTTCTTT.